This TCR beta chain was observed in a study of blood T cell repertoires in COVID-19. Turning to the study itself: The origin of the acute and convalescent COVID-19 samples was the United States, Italy and Spain. T cells, B-cell-depleted T cells, or PBMCs provided the cDNA or gDNA that served as material.

This clone is a singleton in its sample. CDR1 and CDR2 from the germline V gene are MNHEY and SVGAGI. The CDR3 sequence is 15 residues long. V dropped 4 bases and J dropped 4; count of bases not matched to a gene: 5. Sequencing was performed with immunoSEQ multiplex PCR; in TCRdb, only in-frame clones are kept and a portion is missing. This sample has nearly 200,000 clones, with around four fifths found just once. The sequenced sample was peripheral blood. The receptor's source is a man in his sixties with COVID-19, enrolled during active disease. This chain links TRBV6-5 with TRBJ1-5; 9 bases are a match to TRBD1. The chain's CDR3 is CASSWRDRENQPQHF. The CDR3 DNA follows: TGTGCCAGCAGTTGGCGGGACAGGGAAAATCAGCCCCAGCATTTT.